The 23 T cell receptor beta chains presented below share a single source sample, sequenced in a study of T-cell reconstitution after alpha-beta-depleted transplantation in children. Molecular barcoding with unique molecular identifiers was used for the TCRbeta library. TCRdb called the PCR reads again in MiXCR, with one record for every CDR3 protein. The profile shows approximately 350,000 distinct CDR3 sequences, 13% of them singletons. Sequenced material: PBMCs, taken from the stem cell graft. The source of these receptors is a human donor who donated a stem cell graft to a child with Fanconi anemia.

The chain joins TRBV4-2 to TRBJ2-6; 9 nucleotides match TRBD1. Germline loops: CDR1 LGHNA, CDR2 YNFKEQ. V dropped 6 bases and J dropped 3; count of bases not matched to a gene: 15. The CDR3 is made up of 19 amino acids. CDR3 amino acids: CASSRGQGPRRDGANVLTF. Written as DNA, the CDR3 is TGTGCCAGCAGTCGCGGACAGGGGCCCCGCAGGGATGGGGCCAACGTCCTGACTTTC.

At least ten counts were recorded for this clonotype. The CDR3 loop is CASSLGTQGYEQYF. Here the CDR3 DNA reads TGTGCCAGCAGCTTAGGGACGCAAGGGTACGAGCAGTACTTC. The chain links TRBV7-2 to TRBJ2-7; unclear D gene. Germline V gives CDR1 SGHTA, CDR2 FQGNSA. V shed 1 base and J shed 4 bases, with 11 bases lying between them. The CDR3 contains 14 residues.

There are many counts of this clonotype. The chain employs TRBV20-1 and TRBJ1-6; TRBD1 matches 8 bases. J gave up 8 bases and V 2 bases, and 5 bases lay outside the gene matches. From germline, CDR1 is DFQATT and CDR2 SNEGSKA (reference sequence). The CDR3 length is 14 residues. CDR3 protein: CSARQGASDSPLHF. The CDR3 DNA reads TGCAGTGCTAGACAGGGGGCTAGTGATTCACCCCTCCACTTT.

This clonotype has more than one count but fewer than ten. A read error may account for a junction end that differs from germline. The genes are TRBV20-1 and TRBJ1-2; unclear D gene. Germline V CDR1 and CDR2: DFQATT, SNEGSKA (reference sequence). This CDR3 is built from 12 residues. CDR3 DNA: TGTTGCTTGGGCCATCGATTGGACGGCTACACCTTC. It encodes CCLGHRLDGYTF.

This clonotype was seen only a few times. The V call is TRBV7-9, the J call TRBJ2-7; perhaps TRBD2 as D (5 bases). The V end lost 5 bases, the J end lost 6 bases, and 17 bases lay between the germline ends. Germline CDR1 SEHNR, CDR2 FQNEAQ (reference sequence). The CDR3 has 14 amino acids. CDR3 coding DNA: TGTGCCAGCAGCCCCTCGCCCCGGGAATCCGAGCAGTACGTC. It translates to CASSPSPRESEQYV.

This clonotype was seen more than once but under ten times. CDR3 sequence reads: CASTSAGGETQYF. CDR3 nucleotides: TGTGCCAGCACATCAGCGGGGGGGGAGACCCAGTACTTC. The chain has TRBV2 and TRBJ2-5; TRBD2 matches at 10 bases. This CDR3 has 13 amino acids. Germline CDR1 SNHLY, CDR2 FYNNEI. V was pared by 7 bases and J by 5 bases, with 4 bases of the junction left unmatched.

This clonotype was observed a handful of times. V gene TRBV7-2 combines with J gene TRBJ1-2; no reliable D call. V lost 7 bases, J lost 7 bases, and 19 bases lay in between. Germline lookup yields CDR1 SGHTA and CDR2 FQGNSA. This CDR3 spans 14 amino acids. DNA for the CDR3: TGTGCCAGCACCCCAGACTCCCTTTCAGCTGGCTACACCTTC. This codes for CASTPDSLSAGYTF.

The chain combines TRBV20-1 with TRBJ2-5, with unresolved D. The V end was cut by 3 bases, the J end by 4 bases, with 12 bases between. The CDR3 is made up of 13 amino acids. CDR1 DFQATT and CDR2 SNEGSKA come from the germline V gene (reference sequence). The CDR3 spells CSASQDGGETQYF. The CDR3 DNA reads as TGCAGTGCTAGTCAAGACGGTGGAGAGACCCAGTACTTC.

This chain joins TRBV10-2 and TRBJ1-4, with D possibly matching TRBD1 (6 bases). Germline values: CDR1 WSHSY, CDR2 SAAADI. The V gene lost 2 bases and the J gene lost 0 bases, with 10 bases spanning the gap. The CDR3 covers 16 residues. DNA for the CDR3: TGCGCCAGCAGTGAGAGGGGGTCTGCAACTAATGAAAAACTGTTTTTT. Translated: CASSERGSATNEKLFF.

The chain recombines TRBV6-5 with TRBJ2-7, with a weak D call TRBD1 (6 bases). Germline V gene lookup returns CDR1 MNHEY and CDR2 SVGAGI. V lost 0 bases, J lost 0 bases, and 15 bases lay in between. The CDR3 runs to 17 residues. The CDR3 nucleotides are TGTGCCAGCAGTTACTCGAGGCCCGGGACAACCTCCTACGAGCAGTACTTC. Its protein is CASSYSRPGTTSYEQYF.

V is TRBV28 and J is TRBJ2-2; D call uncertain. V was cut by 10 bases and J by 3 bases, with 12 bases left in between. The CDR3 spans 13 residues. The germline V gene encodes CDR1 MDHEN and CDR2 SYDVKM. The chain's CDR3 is CATISGYTGELFF. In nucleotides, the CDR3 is TGTGCCACCATAAGTGGTTACACCGGGGAGCTGTTTTTT.

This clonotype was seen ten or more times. The CDR3 DNA reads TGTGCCAGCAGTTACGAGGGACAGGGACGGGGCACCGGGGAGCTGTTTTTT. As protein: CASSYEGQGRGTGELFF. The chain joins TRBV6-5 to TRBJ2-2; the match to TRBD1 covers 9 bases. With V trimmed by 2 bases and J by 4 bases, 8 bases remained unmatched. Germline loops: CDR1 MNHEY, CDR2 SVGAGI. This CDR3 region has 17 residues.

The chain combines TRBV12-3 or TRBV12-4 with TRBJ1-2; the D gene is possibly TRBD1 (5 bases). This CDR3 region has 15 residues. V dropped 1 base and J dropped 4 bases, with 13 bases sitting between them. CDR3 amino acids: CASSLGTPTIYGYTF. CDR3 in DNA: TGTGCCAGCAGTTTAGGGACACCGACTATCTATGGCTACACCTTC.

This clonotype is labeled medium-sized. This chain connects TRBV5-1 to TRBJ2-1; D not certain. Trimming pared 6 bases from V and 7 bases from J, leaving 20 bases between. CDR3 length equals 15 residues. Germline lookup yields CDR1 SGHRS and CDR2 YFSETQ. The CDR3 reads CASIREPGLWNEQFF. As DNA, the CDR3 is TGCGCCAGCATAAGGGAACCGGGCCTCTGGAATGAGCAGTTCTTC.

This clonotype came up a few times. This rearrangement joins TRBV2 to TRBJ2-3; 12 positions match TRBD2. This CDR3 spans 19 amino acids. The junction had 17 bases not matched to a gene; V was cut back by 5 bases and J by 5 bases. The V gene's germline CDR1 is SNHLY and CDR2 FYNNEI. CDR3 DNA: TGTGCCAGCAGTTTCGGACTAGCGGGGACATCGTTGGGATTAGATACGCAGTATTTT. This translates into CASSFGLAGTSLGLDTQYF.

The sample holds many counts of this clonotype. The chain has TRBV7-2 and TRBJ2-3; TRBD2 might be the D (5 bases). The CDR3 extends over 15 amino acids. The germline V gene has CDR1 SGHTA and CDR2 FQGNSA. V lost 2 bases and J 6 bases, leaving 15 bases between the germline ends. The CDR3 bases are TGTGCCAGCAGCTTATTACCGGGAAGGACGGATACGCAGTATTTT. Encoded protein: CASSLLPGRTDTQYF.

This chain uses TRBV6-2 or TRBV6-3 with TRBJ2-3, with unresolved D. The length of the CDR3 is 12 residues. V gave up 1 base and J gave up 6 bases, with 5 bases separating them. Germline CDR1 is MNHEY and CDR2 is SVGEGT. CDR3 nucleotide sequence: TGTGCCAGCAGTTACTGGGTTGATACGCAGTATTTT. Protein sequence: CASSYWVDTQYF.

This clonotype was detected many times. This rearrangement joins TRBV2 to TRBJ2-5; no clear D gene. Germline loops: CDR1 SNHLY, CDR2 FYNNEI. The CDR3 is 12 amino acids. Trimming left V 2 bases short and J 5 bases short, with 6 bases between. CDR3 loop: CASSENAETQYF. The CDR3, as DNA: TGTGCCAGCAGTGAAAACGCCGAGACCCAGTACTTC.

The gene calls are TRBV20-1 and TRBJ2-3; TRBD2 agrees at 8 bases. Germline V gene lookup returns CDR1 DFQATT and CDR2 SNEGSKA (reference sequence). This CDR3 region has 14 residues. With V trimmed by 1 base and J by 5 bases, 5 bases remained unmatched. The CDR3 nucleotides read TGCAGTGCTAGAGCGGGGGGGCAAGTAGATACGCAGTATTTT. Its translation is CSARAGGQVDTQYF.

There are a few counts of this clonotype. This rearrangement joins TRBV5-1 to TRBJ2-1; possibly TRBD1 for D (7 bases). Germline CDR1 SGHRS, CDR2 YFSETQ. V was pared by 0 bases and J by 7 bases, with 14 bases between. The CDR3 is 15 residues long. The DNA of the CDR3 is TGCGCCAGCAGCTTGGTATCGGCAGGGGGGAATGAGCAGTTCTTC. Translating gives CASSLVSAGGNEQFF.

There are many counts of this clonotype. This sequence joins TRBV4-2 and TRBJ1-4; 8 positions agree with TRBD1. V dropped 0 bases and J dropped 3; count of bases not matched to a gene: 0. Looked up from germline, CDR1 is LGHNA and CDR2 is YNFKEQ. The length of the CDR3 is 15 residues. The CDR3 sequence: CASSQEDRANEKLFF. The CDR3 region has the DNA TGTGCCAGCAGCCAAGAGGACAGGGCTAATGAAAAACTGTTTTTT.

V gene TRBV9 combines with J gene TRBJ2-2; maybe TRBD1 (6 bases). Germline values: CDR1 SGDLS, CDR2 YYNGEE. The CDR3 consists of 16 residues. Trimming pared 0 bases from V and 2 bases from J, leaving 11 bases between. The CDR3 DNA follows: TGTGCCAGCAGCGTAGAGGACAGTTTAAACACCGGGGAGCTGTTTTTT. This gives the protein CASSVEDSLNTGELFF.

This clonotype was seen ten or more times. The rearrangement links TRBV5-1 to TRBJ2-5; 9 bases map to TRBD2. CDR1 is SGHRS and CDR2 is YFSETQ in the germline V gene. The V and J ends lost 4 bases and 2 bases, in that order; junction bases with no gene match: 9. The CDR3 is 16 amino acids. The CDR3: CASSRTSGGLQETQYF. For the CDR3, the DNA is TGCGCCAGCAGCAGAACGAGCGGGGGGCTTCAAGAGACCCAGTACTTC.